These 13 T cell receptor beta chains were sequenced from one sample in a study of T cells after posttransplantation cyclophosphamide. Repertoires were generated with immunoSEQ multiplex PCR, while TCRdb's copy carries only in-frame clones and drops some. This sample includes approximately 17,000 clones with no singletons; its ten biggest clones take up approximately 0.5%. Treatment was busulfan-fludarabine conditioning, a marrow graft, and cyclophosphamide on days +3 and +4. Sequencing was performed on PBMCs, taken after allogeneic stem cell transplant with posttransplant cyclophosphamide. Source of these receptors: a female patient between 30 and 45 years old who received an allogeneic stem cell transplant from a related donor, was CMV-positive, and had no GVHD. Part of the T cell pool may stem from the graft donor.

In this sample, this clone is medium-sized. The chain employs TRBV5-6 and TRBJ1-4, with 7 positions matching TRBD1. CDR1 and CDR2 (germline): SGHDT, YYEEEE. The V and J ends lost 4 bases and 6 bases, in that order; junction bases with no gene match: 12. This CDR3 has 16 residues. The CDR3 DNA follows: TGTGCCAGCAGCCCTTTCCTCAGACAGGGCGATGAAAAACTGTTTTTT. It encodes CASSPFLRQGDEKLFF.

This clone has ten or more counts. V usage is TRBV29-1 and J usage is TRBJ1-3, with 8 bases lining up with TRBD1. The CDR3 runs 15 residues. The V gene's germline CDR1 is SQVTM and CDR2 ANQGSEA. The V and J ends lost 4 bases and 2 bases, in that order; junction bases with no gene match: 7. CDR3 in DNA: TGCAGCGTTGCGACAGGGGATCCAGCTGGAAACACCATATATTTT. Amino acids: CSVATGDPAGNTIYF.

This clone was picked up many times. The chain employs TRBV30 and TRBJ1-2; possible D gene TRBD1, 6 bases. Between the trimmed V and J ends, which lost 0 bases and 6 bases, there was a span of 17 bases. This CDR3 contains 15 residues. Per germline, CDR1 GTSNPN and CDR2 SVGIG (reference sequence). This CDR3 reads CAWSVPQGFPHGYTF. The CDR3, as DNA: TGTGCCTGGAGTGTACCACAGGGATTCCCCCATGGCTACACCTTC.

This clone showed up many times. The chain employs TRBV9 and TRBJ2-3; weak D call: TRBD2 (6 bases). Germline V CDR1 and CDR2: SGDLS, YYNGEE. The CDR3 runs to 16 residues. Trimming cost V 4 bases and J 1 base, with 16 bases left between them. CDR3 bases: TGTGCCAGCAGCCAAACCCTGGGGGGAGGCACAGATACGCAGTATTTT. This codes for CASSQTLGGGTDTQYF.

This clone qualifies as medium-sized. The chain couples TRBV19 to TRBJ2-3, with TRBD2 matching over 16 bases. Germline values: CDR1 LNHDA, CDR2 SQIVND (reference sequence). After removal of 4 bases from V and 4 bases from J, the junction contained 5 bases not matched to a gene. This CDR3 is built from 17 residues. The CDR3 coding sequence is TGTGCCAGTAGTACCCCGGGACTAGCGGGAGGGGCAGATACGCAGTATTTT. Its translation is CASSTPGLAGGADTQYF.

In its sample, this clone was seen many times. The rearrangement links TRBV5-1 to TRBJ2-2; TRBD1 agrees at 10 bases. The CDR3 consists of 16 residues. V was clipped by 4 bases and J by 6 bases; unmatched bases: 9. Looked up from germline, CDR1 is SGHRS and CDR2 is YFSETQ. CDR3 nucleotide sequence: TGCGCCAGCAGCATCGGGACAGGGGAGGGTCCCGGGGAGCTGTTTTTT. This sequence encodes CASSIGTGEGPGELFF.

In its sample, this clone was seen many times. V is TRBV30 and J is TRBJ2-1; possibly TRBD2 for D (5 bases). The germline V and J ends were trimmed by 2 bases and 0 bases, with 8 bases remaining between them. The CDR3 contains 14 residues. From germline, CDR1 is GTSNPN and CDR2 SVGIG (reference sequence). The CDR3 sequence is CAWSTTSSYNEQFF. CDR3 sequence (DNA): TGTGCCTGGAGTACTACTAGCTCCTACAATGAGCAGTTCTTC.

The sample holds many counts of this clone. The CDR3: CASSFSSEGGSGYNEQFF. In DNA form, the CDR3 reads TGTGCCAGCAGTTTCTCCTCCGAGGGCGGGAGCGGCTACAATGAGCAGTTCTTC. The rearrangement links TRBV27 to TRBJ2-1; the match to TRBD2 covers 7 bases. The CDR3 loop spans 18 amino acids. V gave up 3 bases and J gave up 3 bases; unmatched junction bases: 14. Per germline, CDR1 MNHEY and CDR2 SMNVEV (reference sequence).

This clone has a count of ten or more. This chain links TRBV28 with TRBJ2-7; TRBD2 matches at 8 bases. Trimming took 4 bases from V and 0 from J; bases not matched to a gene: 11. Per the germline V gene, CDR1 is MDHEN and CDR2 is SYDVKM. CDR3 length equals 17 residues. CDR3 region: CASSSPAGGESSYEQYF. Written as DNA, the CDR3 is TGTGCCAGCAGTTCGCCGGCCGGGGGGGAGAGCTCCTACGAGCAGTACTTC.

This clone has only a few counts. The V gene is TRBV28, the J gene TRBJ2-5; 7 nucleotides line up with TRBD2. Looked up from germline, CDR1 is MDHEN and CDR2 is SYDVKM. V dropped 8 bases and J dropped 9; count of bases not matched to a gene: 21. The CDR3 sequence is 16 residues long. CDR3 region: CASESWVAGEIRAQYF. The CDR3 DNA reads TGTGCCAGCGAGAGTTGGGTGGCGGGAGAAATCAGGGCCCAGTACTTC.

This clone appeared many times. The DNA of the CDR3 is TGTGCCAGCAGCTCACCCCGGACAGGGGTGAACACCGGGGAGCTGTTTTTT. This gives the protein CASSSPRTGVNTGELFF. V usage is TRBV27 and J usage is TRBJ2-2; TRBD1 matches at 9 bases. Germline values: CDR1 MNHEY, CDR2 SMNVEV (reference sequence). With V trimmed by 6 bases and J by 1 base, 9 bases remained unmatched. The CDR3 extends over 17 amino acids.

This clone was detected many times. The rearrangement uses TRBV10-3 and TRBJ2-7, with TRBD2 matching 9 bases. The germline CDR1 and CDR2 sequences are ENHRY and SYGVKD. V lost 4 bases, J lost 6 bases, and 7 bases stayed unmatched. The length of the CDR3 is 14 residues. Here the CDR3 reads CAISAPSGIVEQYF. The CDR3 DNA follows: TGTGCCATCAGTGCCCCTAGCGGGATAGTCGAGCAGTACTTC.

This clone was seen at least ten times. The genes are TRBV7-3 and TRBJ2-2; tentative D call: TRBD2 (6 bases). Trimming took 5 bases from V and 7 from J, leaving 20 bases between them. CDR1 is SGHTA, CDR2 FQGTGA, per germline. The CDR3 length is 16 residues. The CDR3 loop is CASSRERVGSNGELFF. CDR3 bases: TGTGCCAGCAGCAGGGAGCGGGTCGGCAGTAACGGGGAGCTGTTTTTT.